The 25 T cell receptor beta chains below all came from one sample that was sequenced in a study of cytomegalovirus exposure and HLA in healthy donors. The PCR made use of 60 Vbeta and 13 Jbeta primers. Using immunoSEQ multiplex PCR, the repertoire was profiled, and TCRdb retains in-frame clones only, with some absent. The table lists fewer than 120,000 clones, around 87% of them singletons. Sequencing was performed on PBMCs. Receptor source: a man in his forties in good health and CMV-seronegative.

The rearrangement uses TRBV7-9 and TRBJ2-3, with 9 bases lining up with TRBD1. Germline V CDR1 and CDR2: SEHNR, FQNEAQ (reference sequence). This CDR3 has 16 residues. J gave up 0 bases and V 1 base, and 2 bases lay outside the gene matches. The CDR3 DNA reads TGTGCCAGCAGCTTAGGGGACAGGGAGAGCACAGATACGCAGTATTTT. It yields the protein CASSLGDRESTDTQYF.

This sequence joins TRBV7-9 and TRBJ1-2; perhaps TRBD1 as D (5 bases). The CDR3 is 17 residues long. Trimming pared 1 base from V and 4 bases from J, leaving 19 bases between. Per the germline V gene, CDR1 is SEHNR and CDR2 is FQNEAQ (reference sequence). CDR3 bases: TGTGCCAGCAGCTTAGAGAAGGGGCGTAGGCCCCTCTATGGCTACACCTTC. It yields the protein CASSLEKGRRPLYGYTF.

This clone was seen just once. The chain uses TRBV19 and TRBJ1-6; perhaps TRBD1 as D (5 bases). The CDR3 totals 14 residues. Germline V CDR1 and CDR2: LNHDA, SQIVND (reference sequence). The germline V and J ends were trimmed by 8 bases and 9 bases, with 17 bases remaining between them. The CDR3 bases are TGTGCCAGTCAGCAGGGCAGCTTCATTTCACCCCTCCACTTT. This sequence encodes CASQQGSFISPLHF.

V usage is TRBV29-1 and J usage is TRBJ1-1; maybe TRBD1 (6 bases). The CDR3 has 15 residues. Between the trimmed V and J ends, which lost 4 bases and 0 bases, there was a span of 15 bases. The V gene's germline CDR1 is SQVTM and CDR2 ANQGSEA. CDR3: CSVVPLRTVNTEAFF. The CDR3 nucleotides read TGCAGCGTTGTCCCCCTAAGGACAGTGAACACTGAAGCTTTCTTT.

This chain connects TRBV6-1 to TRBJ2-2, with D perhaps TRBD1 (5 bases). CDR3 size: 15 residues. Germline CDR1 reads MNHNS; CDR2 reads SASEGT. V was shortened by 3 bases and J by 4 bases, with 12 bases between the two germline ends. DNA for the CDR3: TGTGCCAGCAGTGAGATCTGGGGCCCCACCGGGGAGCTGTTTTTT. It is translated as CASSEIWGPTGELFF.

CDR3 amino acids: CAISVGGSTEAFF. For the CDR3, the DNA is TGTGCCATCAGTGTCGGAGGGTCCACTGAAGCTTTCTTT. The chain combines TRBV10-3 with TRBJ1-1; no clear D gene. Germline values: CDR1 ENHRY, CDR2 SYGVKD. Trimming removed 4 bases from V and 4 bases from J, with 10 bases in between. The CDR3 totals 13 residues.

This rearrangement joins TRBV6-5 to TRBJ1-5; 7 bases match TRBD1. Trimming at V came to 6 bases and at J to 8 bases, leaving 7 bases not matched to a gene. The germline V gene has CDR1 MNHEY and CDR2 SVGAGI. CDR3 length: 13 residues. The CDR3 reads CASRPGTVEPQHF. The CDR3 coding sequence is TGTGCCAGCAGACCTGGGACAGTGGAGCCCCAGCATTTT.

This clone was seen only once. The rearrangement links TRBV6-5 to TRBJ1-5; tentative D call: TRBD1 (6 bases). Germline CDR1 and CDR2: MNHEY and SVGAGI. The V gene lost 4 bases and the J gene lost 5 bases, with 15 bases spanning the gap. This CDR3 has 15 residues. The CDR3 protein is CASSSSDSKDQPQHF. The CDR3 DNA reads as TGTGCCAGCAGTTCCTCGGACAGTAAAGATCAGCCCCAGCATTTT.

The gene calls are TRBV18 and TRBJ1-6; D gene uncertain. The CDR3 is 16 amino acids. Germline CDR1 reads KGHSH; CDR2 reads LQKENI. Deletions cut 1 base from V and 7 bases from J, with 14 bases between. The CDR3 DNA reads as TGTGCCAGCTCACCACTTAACCCCCTAGGAAATTCACCCCTCCACTTT. Protein sequence: CASSPLNPLGNSPLHF.

As to this clone: The same CDR3 also results from other DNA sequences found in this sample. As DNA, the CDR3 is TGTGCCAGCAGCTTAGACAGCTATGGCTACACCTTC. Translation gives CASSLDSYGYTF. J is TRBJ1-2 and V is TRBV5-6, with D possibly matching TRBD1 (5 bases). Looked up from germline, CDR1 is SGHDT and CDR2 is YYEEEE. The CDR3 has 12 residues. The V end was cut by 2 bases, the J end by 4 bases, with 6 bases between.

The chain joins TRBV28 to TRBJ1-5; possibly TRBD1 for D (5 bases). Trimming cost V 8 bases and J 9 bases, with 23 bases left between them. This CDR3 is 15 amino acids long. Germline V CDR1 and CDR2: MDHEN, SYDVKM. The DNA for the CDR3 is TGTGCCAGCCTCTCCGAGGCGGGGCCCCGTGGGCCCCAGCATTTT. This encodes CASLSEAGPRGPQHF.

V usage is TRBV27 and J usage is TRBJ1-6, with D maybe TRBD1 (5 bases). The germline V gene encodes CDR1 MNHEY and CDR2 SMNVEV (reference sequence). Trimming stripped 4 bases from V and 10 bases from J, with 8 bases between. The CDR3 is made up of 12 amino acids. In DNA form, the CDR3 reads TGTGCCAGCAGTTCAGGGCACTCACCCCTCCACTTT. Protein: CASSSGHSPLHF.

The chain carries TRBV5-1 and TRBJ2-1, with 8 bases fitting TRBD2. V lost 2 bases, J lost 7 bases, and 5 bases stayed unmatched. The CDR3 is 14 amino acids. Germline loops: CDR1 SGHRS, CDR2 YFSETQ. Written as DNA, the CDR3 is TGCGCCAGCAGCTTCCCGGGACTAGGAAATGAGCAGTTCTTC. Its translation is CASSFPGLGNEQFF. Looking up the rest from reference TRBV5-1 and TRBJ2-1 gives the full variable domain: KAGVTQTPRYLIKTRGQQVTLSCSPISGHRSVSWYQQTPGQGLQFLFEYFSETQRNKGNFPGRFSGRQFSNSRSEMNVSTLELGDSALYLCASSFPGLGNEQFFGPGTRLTVL.

This clone turned up a few times. The V call is TRBV2, the J call TRBJ2-7; 15 bases are a match to TRBD2. The germline CDR1 and CDR2 sequences are SNHLY and FYNNEI. This CDR3 region has 21 residues. Trimming took 0 bases from V and 4 from J; bases not matched to a gene: 16. The CDR3 coding sequence is TGTGCCAGCAGTGAAGCGCTAAGTTTCGGGACTAGCGGGGGGAAACCTTACGAGCAGTACTTC. Translation: CASSEALSFGTSGGKPYEQYF.

The CDR3 loop is CASSDLGRGTQYF. For the CDR3, the DNA is TGTGCCAGCAGTGACCTAGGACGGGGTACGCAGTATTTT. The J gene is TRBJ2-3, the V gene TRBV6-1, with D possibly TRBD2 on 5 matching bases. The CDR3 has 13 residues. Trimming took 3 bases from V and 8 from J, leaving 12 bases between them. The germline V gene encodes CDR1 MNHNS and CDR2 SASEGT.

The gene calls are TRBV6-5 and TRBJ1-1; possible D gene TRBD1, 5 bases. V was cut by 2 bases and J by 12 bases, with 10 bases left in between. Germline V gene data show CDR1 as MNHEY and CDR2 as SVGAGI. There are 11 residues in the CDR3. The CDR3 spells CASSYKGKTFF. CDR3 DNA sequence: TGTGCCAGCAGTTACAAGGGGAAAACTTTCTTT.

This chain joins TRBV5-4 and TRBJ1-1; no clear D gene. Germline CDR1 and CDR2: SGHNT and YYREEE (reference sequence). Trimming shortened V by 5 bases and J by 3 bases, and 8 bases separated the two germline ends. There are 12 residues in the CDR3. In nucleotides, the CDR3 is TGTGCCAGCAGAAACCGAGACACTGAAGCTTTCTTT. Amino acids: CASRNRDTEAFF.

V is TRBV5-4 and J is TRBJ2-2, with TRBD2 identical over 7 bases. CDR3 size: 14 residues. Per the germline V gene, CDR1 is SGHNT and CDR2 is YYREEE (reference sequence). V dropped 0 bases and J dropped 5; count of bases not matched to a gene: 1. CDR3 nucleotides: TGTGCCAGCAGCTTGGCCGGGGGGACCGGGGAGCTGTTTTTT. Translated, it gives CASSLAGGTGELFF.

This chain connects TRBV15 to TRBJ1-5, with D possibly TRBD1 on 6 matching bases. The CDR3 contains 15 residues. CDR1 and CDR2 (germline): LNHNV, YYDKDF (reference sequence). The V gene lost 3 bases and the J gene lost 0 bases, with 9 bases spanning the gap. CDR3 bases: TGTGCCACCAGCAGGACCAGGGGTAGCAATCAGCCCCAGCATTTT. Encoded protein: CATSRTRGSNQPQHF.

As to this clone: The same CDR3 also results from other DNA sequences found in this sample. This sequence joins TRBV7-7 and TRBJ2-5; 10 bases fit TRBD2. With 5 bases clipped from V and 4 bases from J, the junction kept 7 bases outside the gene matches. Germline lookup yields CDR1 SSHAT and CDR2 FNYEAQ (reference sequence). The CDR3 has 15 amino acids. In DNA form, the CDR3 reads TGTGCCAGCAGCCCAAGCGGGGGGGCAGGAGAGACCCAGTACTTC. Translated: CASSPSGGAGETQYF.

The DNA of the CDR3 is TGTGCCAGCAGTTGGGGCGGGGGCACTGAAGCTTTCTTT. It encodes CASSWGGGTEAFF. V usage is TRBV6-1 and J usage is TRBJ1-1, with D possibly TRBD1 on 5 matching bases. Trimming cost V 5 bases and J 4 bases, with 11 bases left between them. Germline loops: CDR1 MNHNS, CDR2 SASEGT. The CDR3 is 13 residues long.

The V and J genes are TRBV4-2 and TRBJ1-4; TRBD1 aligns across 7 bases. V lost 2 bases to trimming and J lost 5 bases; unmatched junction nucleotides: 5. CDR1 is LGHNA and CDR2 is YNFKEQ in the germline V gene. The CDR3 spans 15 residues. CDR3: CASSQTPGQNEKLFF. The CDR3 nucleotides are TGTGCCAGCAGCCAAACACCGGGACAGAATGAAAAACTGTTTTTT.

This clone was seen more than once but under ten times. V and J are TRBV30 and TRBJ1-6; tentative D call: TRBD1 (6 bases). V dropped 4 bases and J dropped 11 bases, with 15 bases sitting between them. From germline, CDR1 is GTSNPN and CDR2 SVGIG (reference sequence). The CDR3 runs to 13 residues. Here the CDR3 reads CAWNRDTLTPLHF. CDR3 bases: TGTGCCTGGAACCGGGACACCTTGACACCCCTCCACTTT.

The chain uses TRBV10-3 and TRBJ2-1; a possible D gene is TRBD1 (6 bases). Looked up from germline, CDR1 is ENHRY and CDR2 is SYGVKD. Trimming left V 10 bases short and J 2 bases short, with 15 bases between. The CDR3 consists of 14 residues. CDR3 DNA: TGTGCCACGAGAGGACAGAGAGCCTACAATGAGCAGTTCTTC. Translated: CATRGQRAYNEQFF.

This clone came up once. The rearrangement joins TRBV27 to TRBJ1-5, with a tentative D call TRBD1 (5 bases). CDR1 is MNHEY and CDR2 is SMNVEV in the germline V gene (reference sequence). V lost 1 base to trimming and J lost 5 bases, with 6 bases between them. The CDR3 length is 13 residues. This CDR3 is CASSLFRDQPQHF. The CDR3 DNA follows: TGTGCCAGCAGTTTATTCAGGGATCAGCCCCAGCATTTT.